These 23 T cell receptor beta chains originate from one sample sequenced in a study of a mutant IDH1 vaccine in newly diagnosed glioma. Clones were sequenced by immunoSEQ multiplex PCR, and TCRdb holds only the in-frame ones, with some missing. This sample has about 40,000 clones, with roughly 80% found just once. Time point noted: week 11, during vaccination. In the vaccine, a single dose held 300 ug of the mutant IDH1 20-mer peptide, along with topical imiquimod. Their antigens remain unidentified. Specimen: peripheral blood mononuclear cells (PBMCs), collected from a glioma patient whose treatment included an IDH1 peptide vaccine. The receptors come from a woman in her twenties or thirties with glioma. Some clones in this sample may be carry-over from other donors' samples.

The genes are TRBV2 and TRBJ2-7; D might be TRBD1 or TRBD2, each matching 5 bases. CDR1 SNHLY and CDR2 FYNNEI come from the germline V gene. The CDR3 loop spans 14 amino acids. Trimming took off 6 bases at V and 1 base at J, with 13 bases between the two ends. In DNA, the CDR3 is TGTGCCAGCAGCATGGGACGGTTATCCTACGAGCAGTACTTC. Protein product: CASSMGRLSYEQYF.

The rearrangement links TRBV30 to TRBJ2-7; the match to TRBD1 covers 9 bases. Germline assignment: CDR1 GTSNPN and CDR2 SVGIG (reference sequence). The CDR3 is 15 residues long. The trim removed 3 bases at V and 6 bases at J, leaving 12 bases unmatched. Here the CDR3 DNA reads TGTGCCTGGAGCCGATCCCGGGACAGGGTTCGCGAGCAGTACTTC. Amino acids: CAWSRSRDRVREQYF.

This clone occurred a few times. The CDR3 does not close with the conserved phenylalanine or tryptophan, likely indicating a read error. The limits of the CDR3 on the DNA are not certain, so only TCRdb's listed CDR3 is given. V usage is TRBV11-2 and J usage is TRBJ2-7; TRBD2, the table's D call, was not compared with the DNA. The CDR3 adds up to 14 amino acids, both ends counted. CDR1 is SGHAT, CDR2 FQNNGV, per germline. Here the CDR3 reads CASSLGGREALGII.

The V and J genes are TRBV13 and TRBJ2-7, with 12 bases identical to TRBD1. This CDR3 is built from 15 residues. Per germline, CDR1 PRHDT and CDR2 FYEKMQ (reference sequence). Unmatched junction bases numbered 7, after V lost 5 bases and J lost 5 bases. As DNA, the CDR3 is TGTGCCAGCAGCACTACCGGGACAGGGGGCCACGAGCAGTACTTC. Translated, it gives CASSTTGTGGHEQYF.

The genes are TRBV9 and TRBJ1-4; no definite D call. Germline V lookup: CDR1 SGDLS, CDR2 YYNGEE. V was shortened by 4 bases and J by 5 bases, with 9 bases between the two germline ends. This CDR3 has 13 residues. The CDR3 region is CASSPGPNEKLFF. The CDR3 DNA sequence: TGTGCCAGCAGCCCCGGACCCAATGAAAAACTGTTTTTT.

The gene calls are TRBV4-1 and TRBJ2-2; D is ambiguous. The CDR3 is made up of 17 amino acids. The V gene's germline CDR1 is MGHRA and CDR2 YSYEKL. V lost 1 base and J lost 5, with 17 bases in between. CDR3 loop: CASSQVDIGWRTGELFF. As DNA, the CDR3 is TGCGCCAGCAGCCAAGTTGATATCGGGTGGCGGACCGGGGAGCTGTTTTTT.

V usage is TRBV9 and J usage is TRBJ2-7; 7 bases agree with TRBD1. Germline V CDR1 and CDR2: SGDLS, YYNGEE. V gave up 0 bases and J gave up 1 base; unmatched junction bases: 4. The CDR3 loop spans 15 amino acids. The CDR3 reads CASSVEGTVSYEQYF. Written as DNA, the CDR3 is TGTGCCAGCAGCGTAGAAGGGACAGTTTCCTACGAGCAGTACTTC.

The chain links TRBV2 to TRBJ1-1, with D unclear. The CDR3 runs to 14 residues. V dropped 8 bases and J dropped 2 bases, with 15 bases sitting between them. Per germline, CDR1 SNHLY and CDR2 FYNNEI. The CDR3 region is CASSPEEVNTEAFF. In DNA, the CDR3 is TGTGCCAGCTCGCCCGAGGAGGTTAACACTGAAGCTTTCTTT.

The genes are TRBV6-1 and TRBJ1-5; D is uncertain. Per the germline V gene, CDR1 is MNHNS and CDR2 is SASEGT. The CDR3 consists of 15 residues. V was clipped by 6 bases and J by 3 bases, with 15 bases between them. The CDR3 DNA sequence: TGTGCCAGCAGGGCCAGGACGGAATCCAATCAGCCCCAGCATTTT. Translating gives CASRARTESNQPQHF.

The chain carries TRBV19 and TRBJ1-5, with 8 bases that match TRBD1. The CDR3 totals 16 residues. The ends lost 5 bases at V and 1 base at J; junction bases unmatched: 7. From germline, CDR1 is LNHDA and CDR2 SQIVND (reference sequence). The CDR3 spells CASSPRTGRSNQPQHF. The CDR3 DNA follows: TGTGCCAGTAGTCCCCGGACAGGGAGAAGCAATCAGCCCCAGCATTTT.

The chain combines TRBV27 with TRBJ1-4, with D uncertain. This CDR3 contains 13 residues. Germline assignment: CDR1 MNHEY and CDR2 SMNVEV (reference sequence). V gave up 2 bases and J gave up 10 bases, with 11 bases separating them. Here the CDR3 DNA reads TGTGCCAGCAGTTTAGTGAAAGGCCGAAAACTGTTTTTT. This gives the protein CASSLVKGRKLFF.

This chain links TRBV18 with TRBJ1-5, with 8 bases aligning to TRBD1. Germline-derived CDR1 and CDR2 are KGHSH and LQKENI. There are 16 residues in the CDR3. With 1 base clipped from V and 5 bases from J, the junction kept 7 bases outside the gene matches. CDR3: CASSPQYGTGDQPQHF. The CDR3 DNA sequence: TGTGCCAGCTCACCACAGTACGGGACAGGAGATCAGCCCCAGCATTTT.

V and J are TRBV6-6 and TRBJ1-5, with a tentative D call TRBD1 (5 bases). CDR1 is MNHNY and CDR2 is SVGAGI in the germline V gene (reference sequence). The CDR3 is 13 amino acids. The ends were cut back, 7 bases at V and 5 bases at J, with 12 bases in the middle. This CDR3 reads CASMDTTDQPQHF. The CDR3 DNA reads TGTGCCAGCATGGACACAACCGATCAGCCCCAGCATTTT.

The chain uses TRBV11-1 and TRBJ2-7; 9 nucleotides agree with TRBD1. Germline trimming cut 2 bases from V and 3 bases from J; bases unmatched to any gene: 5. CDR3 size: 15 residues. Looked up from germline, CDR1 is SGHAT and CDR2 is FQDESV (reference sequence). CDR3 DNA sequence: TGTGCCAGCAGCTTAAGACAGGGGGGGAGCTACGAGCAGTACTTC. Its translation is CASSLRQGGSYEQYF.

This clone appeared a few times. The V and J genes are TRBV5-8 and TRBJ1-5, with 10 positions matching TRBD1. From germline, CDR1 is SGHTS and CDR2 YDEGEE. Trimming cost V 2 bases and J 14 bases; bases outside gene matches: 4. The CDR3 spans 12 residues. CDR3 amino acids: CASSLLGTGEHF. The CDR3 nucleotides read TGTGCCAGCAGCTTATTGGGGACAGGGGAGCATTTT.

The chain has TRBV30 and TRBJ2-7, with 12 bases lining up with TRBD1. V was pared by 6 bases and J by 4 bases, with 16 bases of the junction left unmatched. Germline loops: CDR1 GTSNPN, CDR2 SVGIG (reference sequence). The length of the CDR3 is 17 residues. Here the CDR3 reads CACDPRDRGPRGYEQYF. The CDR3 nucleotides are TGTGCCTGTGACCCCCGGGACAGGGGGCCCCGGGGGTACGAGCAGTACTTC. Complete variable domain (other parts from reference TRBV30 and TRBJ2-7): SQTIHQWPATLVQPVGSPLSLECTVEGTSNPNLYWYRQAAGRGLQLLFYSVGIGQISSEVPQNLSASRPQDRQFILSSKKLLLSDSGFYLCACDPRDRGPRGYEQYFGPGTRLTVT.

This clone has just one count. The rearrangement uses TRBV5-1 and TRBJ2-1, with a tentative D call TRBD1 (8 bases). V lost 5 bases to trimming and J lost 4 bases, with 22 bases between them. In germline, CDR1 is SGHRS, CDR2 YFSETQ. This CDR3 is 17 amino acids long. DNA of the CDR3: TGCGCCAGCAGGCCAGGGGGCGTGGGGGGGTTATACAATGAGCAGTTCTTC. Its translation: CASRPGGVGGLYNEQFF.

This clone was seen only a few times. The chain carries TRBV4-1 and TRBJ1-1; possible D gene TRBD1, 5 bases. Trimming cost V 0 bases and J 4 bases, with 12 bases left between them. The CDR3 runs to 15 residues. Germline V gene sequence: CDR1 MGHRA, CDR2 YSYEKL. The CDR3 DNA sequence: TGCGCCAGCAGCCAAGAGCCGGGGGTGGTCACTGAAGCTTTCTTT. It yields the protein CASSQEPGVVTEAFF.

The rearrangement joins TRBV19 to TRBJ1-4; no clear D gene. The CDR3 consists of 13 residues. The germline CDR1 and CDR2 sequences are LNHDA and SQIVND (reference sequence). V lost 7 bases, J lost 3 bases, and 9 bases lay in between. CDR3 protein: CASMRFPNEKLFF. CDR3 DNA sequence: TGTGCCAGTATGCGGTTCCCTAATGAAAAACTGTTTTTT.

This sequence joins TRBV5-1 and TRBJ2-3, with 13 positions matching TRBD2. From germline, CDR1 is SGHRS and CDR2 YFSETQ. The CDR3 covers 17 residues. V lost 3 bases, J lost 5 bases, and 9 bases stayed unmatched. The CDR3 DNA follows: TGCGCCAGCAGCTCTCGCGGGACTAGCGGGACAGAAGATACGCAGTATTTT. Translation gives CASSSRGTSGTEDTQYF.

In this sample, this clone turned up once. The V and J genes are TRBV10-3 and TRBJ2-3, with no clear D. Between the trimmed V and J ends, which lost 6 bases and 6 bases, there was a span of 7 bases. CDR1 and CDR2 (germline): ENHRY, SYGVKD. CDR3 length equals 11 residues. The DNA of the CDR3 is TGTGCCATCAGCGGAGAGGATACGCAGTATTTT. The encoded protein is CAISGEDTQYF.

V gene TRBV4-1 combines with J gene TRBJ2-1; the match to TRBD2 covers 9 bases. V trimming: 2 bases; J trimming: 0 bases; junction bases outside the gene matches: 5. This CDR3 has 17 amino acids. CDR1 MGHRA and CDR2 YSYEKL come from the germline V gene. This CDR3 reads CASSQHLAGVSYNEQFF. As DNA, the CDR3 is TGCGCCAGCAGCCAACATTTAGCGGGAGTCTCCTACAATGAGCAGTTCTTC.

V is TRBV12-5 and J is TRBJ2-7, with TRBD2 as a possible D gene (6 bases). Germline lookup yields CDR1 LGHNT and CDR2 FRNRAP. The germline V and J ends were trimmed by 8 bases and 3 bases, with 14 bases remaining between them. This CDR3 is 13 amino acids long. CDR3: CASTGTSDYEQYF. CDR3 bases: TGTGCTAGTACCGGGACTTCAGACTACGAGCAGTACTTC.